One and the same sample provided the 26 T cell receptor beta chains below, sequenced in a study of T cells in Graves' hyperthyroidism and ophthalmopathy. TCR beta CDR3 sequences were amplified from RNA transcripts. A set of HTBI primers served as the primers for a first-round RT-PCR of the TCR CDR3. MiXCR was run by TCRdb on the multiplex PCR reads, yielding one entry per CDR3 protein. This sample has more than 300,000 distinct CDR3 sequences, with roughly 20% found just once. The sequenced sample consisted of blood. All receptors derive from a man younger than 35 with Graves' ophthalmopathy.

This clonotype was observed a few times. The V and J genes are TRBV18 and TRBJ2-5, with TRBD1 as a possible D gene (5 bases). Germline V gives CDR1 KGHSH, CDR2 LQKENI. V was clipped by 2 bases and J by 1 base, with 8 bases between them. The length of the CDR3 is 14 residues. As DNA, the CDR3 is TGTGCCAGCTCACCAATCGACAGCCAAGAGACCCAGTACTTC. It encodes CASSPIDSQETQYF.

This clonotype was seen at least ten times. This chain connects TRBV27 to TRBJ2-7, with 7 nucleotides matching TRBD2. The CDR3 runs 15 residues. The germline gives CDR1 MNHEY, CDR2 SMNVEV (reference sequence). V was clipped by 3 bases and J by 1 base; unmatched bases: 6. The CDR3 DNA sequence: TGTGCCAGCAGTTTGTCCGGGGGGATTTCCTACGAGCAGTACTTC. Residues: CASSLSGGISYEQYF.

This clonotype was observed at least ten times. V is TRBV20-1 and J is TRBJ1-4, with D unresolved. This CDR3 spans 14 amino acids. The V and J ends lost 0 bases and 5 bases respectively, with 10 bases between them. Per the germline V gene, CDR1 is DFQATT and CDR2 is SNEGSKA (reference sequence). The CDR3 nucleotides read TGCAGTGCTAGAGACGTAGGGATGAATGAAAAACTGTTTTTT. Translated: CSARDVGMNEKLFF.

This clonotype was seen repeatedly, ten times or more. V gene TRBV6-1 combines with J gene TRBJ2-1, with D possibly being TRBD1 or TRBD2 (5 bases each). Germline V lookup: CDR1 MNHNS, CDR2 SASEGT. V was trimmed by 8 bases and J by 9 bases, leaving 17 bases between them. CDR3 size: 13 residues. The CDR3, as DNA: TGTGCCAGCGGACGCTCTGGGGGTTCTGAGCAGTTCTTC. The encoded protein is CASGRSGGSEQFF.

This clonotype turned up a few times. This chain connects TRBV6-1 to TRBJ1-2; D ambiguous. Deletions cut 10 bases from V and 4 bases from J, with 22 bases between. The germline CDR1 and CDR2 sequences are MNHNS and SASEGT. This CDR3 spans 15 amino acids. The CDR3 protein is CAIVWLPQSAYGYTF. The CDR3 DNA sequence: TGTGCCATCGTTTGGTTGCCCCAATCGGCCTATGGCTACACCTTC.

The chain combines TRBV6-2 or TRBV6-3 with TRBJ1-2, with D maybe TRBD1 (6 bases). The germline gives CDR1 MNHEY, CDR2 SVGEGT. The CDR3 consists of 14 residues. Between the trimmed V and J ends, which lost 2 bases and 5 bases, there was a span of 12 bases. The CDR3 bases are TGTGCCAGCAGTTACACCGGGACACCTTATGGCTACACCTTC. It specifies CASSYTGTPYGYTF.

This clonotype was seen many times. The CDR3 DNA sequence: TGCGCCAGCAGCTTGCAGGGTGACGAGCAGTACTTC. This codes for CASSLQGDEQYF. V usage is TRBV5-1 and J usage is TRBJ2-7; perhaps TRBD1 as D (5 bases). The V end was cut by 1 base, the J end by 5 bases, with 7 bases between. The length of the CDR3 is 12 residues. CDR1 is SGHRS, CDR2 YFSETQ, per germline.

This clonotype has at least ten counts. This chain joins TRBV5-8 and TRBJ1-1; D is possibly TRBD1 (5 bases). Trimming removed 3 bases from V and 6 bases from J, with 15 bases in between. The germline V gene has CDR1 SGHTS and CDR2 YDEGEE. This CDR3 comprises 14 residues. The CDR3 DNA is TGTGCCAGCAGCTCGGGCTGGGGCCCTTCTGAAGCTTTCTTT. Protein product: CASSSGWGPSEAFF.

This rearrangement joins TRBV5-5 to TRBJ2-3, with no clear D. Trimming left V 4 bases short and J 4 bases short, with 10 bases between. Germline V gene sequence: CDR1 SGHKS, CDR2 YYEKEE (reference sequence). CDR3 length equals 13 residues. The CDR3 nucleotides are TGTGCCAGCAGCCTCCCTGAAGCAGATACGCAGTATTTT. It encodes CASSLPEADTQYF.

This clonotype turned up a few times. This chain uses TRBV5-1 with TRBJ2-3; D tentatively fits TRBD1 or TRBD2 (5 bases each). Germline CDR1 reads SGHRS; CDR2 reads YFSETQ. Trimming pared 4 bases from V and 3 bases from J, leaving 18 bases between. The CDR3 consists of 16 residues. CDR3 region: CASSGLGPVGTDTQYF. CDR3 in DNA: TGCGCCAGCAGCGGACTGGGACCTGTGGGAACAGATACGCAGTATTTT.

The chain joins TRBV5-1 to TRBJ2-3; D is possibly TRBD2 (5 bases). V shed 4 bases and J shed 2 bases, with 8 bases lying between them. CDR3 length: 13 amino acids. CDR1 and CDR2 (germline): SGHRS, YFSETQ. CDR3 in DNA: TGCGCCAGCAGCCTTCGGGACACAGATACGCAGTATTTT. This gives the protein CASSLRDTDTQYF.

This clonotype appeared many times. This chain connects TRBV7-9 to TRBJ2-7, with a possible D match to TRBD2 (5 bases). V gave up 5 bases and J gave up 9 bases, with 17 bases separating them. The germline V gene encodes CDR1 SEHNR and CDR2 FQNEAQ (reference sequence). The CDR3 covers 13 residues. The CDR3 DNA reads as TGTGCCAGCAGCCCCCGTGGGCCCGAGGGGCAGTACTTC. It translates to CASSPRGPEGQYF.

This sequence joins TRBV4-1 and TRBJ1-1; weak D call: TRBD1 (5 bases). V was clipped by 4 bases and J by 1 base, with 13 bases between them. CDR3 length equals 15 residues. CDR1 is MGHRA and CDR2 is YSYEKL in the germline V gene. The CDR3: CASSPRSRENTEAFF. The CDR3 region has the DNA TGCGCCAGCAGCCCCCGATCCAGGGAGAACACTGAAGCTTTCTTT.

This clonotype was seen repeatedly, ten times or more. V gene TRBV7-9 combines with J gene TRBJ1-5, with D hard to call. Per the germline V gene, CDR1 is SEHNR and CDR2 is FQNEAQ (reference sequence). V was clipped by 1 base and J by 3 bases, with 10 bases between them. The CDR3 runs 15 residues. Written as DNA, the CDR3 is TGTGCCAGCAGCTTAGATCCTAGCCCCAATCAGCCCCAGCATTTT. It codes for CASSLDPSPNQPQHF. The entire variable domain, with the rest obtained from reference TRBV7-9 and TRBJ1-5, is as follows: DTGVSQNPRHKITKRGQNVTFRCDPISEHNRLYWYRQTLGQGPEFLTYFQNEAQLEKSRLLSDRFSAERPKGSFSTLEIQRTEQGDSAMYLCASSLDPSPNQPQHFGDGTRLSIL.

This clonotype was seen at least ten times. The gene calls are TRBV4-1 and TRBJ2-7; D is uncertain. Germline V gene sequence: CDR1 MGHRA, CDR2 YSYEKL. This CDR3 region has 10 residues. V dropped 4 bases and J dropped 7 bases, with 5 bases sitting between them. CDR3 amino acids: CASSLKEQYF. DNA for the CDR3: TGCGCCAGCAGCCTAAAGGAGCAGTACTTC.

This clonotype occurred a few times. CDR3 protein: CASSLAAGTNTGELFF. In DNA, the CDR3 is TGCGCCAGCAGCTTGGCCGCGGGTACGAACACCGGGGAGCTGTTTTTT. The rearrangement uses TRBV5-1 and TRBJ2-2; D possibly corresponds to TRBD2 (5 bases). Germline V lookup: CDR1 SGHRS, CDR2 YFSETQ. V lost 0 bases, J lost 0 bases, and 9 bases lay in between. The CDR3 spans 16 residues.

About this clonotype: The junction differs from germline at one of its ends, possibly a read error. This chain joins TRBV7-9 and TRBJ2-7; possibly TRBD2 for D (6 bases). The germline V gene has CDR1 SEHNR and CDR2 FQNEAQ (reference sequence). The CDR3 has 16 amino acids. The chain's CDR3 is CASSPPTGERVYERYF. The CDR3 DNA sequence: TGTGCCAGCAGCCCCCCAACGGGGGAGAGGGTCTACGAGCGGTACTTC.

This clonotype was observed many times. The chain carries TRBV6-1 and TRBJ1-1; D remains unclear. CDR3 length equals 12 residues. V shed 6 bases and J shed 5 bases, with 10 bases lying between them. Germline V lookup: CDR1 MNHNS, CDR2 SASEGT. CDR3 region: CASRFGQTEAFF. As DNA, the CDR3 is TGTGCCAGCAGGTTCGGGCAGACTGAAGCTTTCTTT.

This clonotype was seen at least ten times. The chain has TRBV20-1 and TRBJ2-1; 7 bases line up with TRBD2. The CDR3 extends over 14 amino acids. Germline values: CDR1 DFQATT, CDR2 SNEGSKA (reference sequence). J was trimmed by 10 bases and V by 2 bases; bases with no gene match: 11. The CDR3 DNA reads as TGCAGTGCTAGAAACCGGGGTTCTAGCGGAGAGCAGTTCTTC. Translating it yields CSARNRGSSGEQFF.

Only one count was recorded for this clonotype. The chain employs TRBV28 and TRBJ2-4; 12 nucleotides agree with TRBD2. CDR1 MDHEN and CDR2 SYDVKM come from the germline V gene. The CDR3 runs 16 residues. V shed 5 bases, J shed 9 bases, and the junction held 11 bases outside the gene matches. This CDR3 reads CASSPETSGGVVIQYF. In nucleotides, the CDR3 is TGTGCCAGCAGTCCGGAGACTAGCGGGGGAGTGGTCATTCAGTACTTC.

The table lists this clonotype with a few counts. This chain joins TRBV28 and TRBJ2-1; TRBD2 matches at 8 bases. The V segment lost 8 bases and the J segment 7 bases; nucleotides outside the gene matches: 10. This CDR3 has 14 amino acids. Germline CDR1 MDHEN, CDR2 SYDVKM. The CDR3: CASGGGGSGNEQFF. DNA for the CDR3: TGTGCCAGCGGGGGCGGGGGGTCGGGAAATGAGCAGTTCTTC. Complete variable domain (other parts from reference TRBV28 and TRBJ2-1): DVKVTQSSRYLVKRTGEKVFLECVQDMDHENMFWYRQDPGLGLRLIYFSYDVKMKEKGDIPEGYSVSREKKERFSLILESASTNQTSMYLCASGGGGSGNEQFFGPGTRLTVL.

The chain carries TRBV20-1 and TRBJ1-2, with TRBD1 as a possible D gene (6 bases). CDR3 size: 13 residues. The germline CDR1 and CDR2 sequences are DFQATT and SNEGSKA (reference sequence). The V end was cut by 6 bases, the J end by 6 bases, with 17 bases between. CDR3 coding DNA: TGCAGTGCGCAGACTAGCGGGGGCCATGGCTACACCTTC. The encoded protein is CSAQTSGGHGYTF.

The chain recombines TRBV6-1 with TRBJ2-5; D remains unclear. The CDR3 is made up of 14 amino acids. V lost 3 bases and J lost 2, with 10 bases in between. Germline assignment: CDR1 MNHNS and CDR2 SASEGT. The CDR3 sequence is CASSEPVIQETQYF. In nucleotides, the CDR3 is TGTGCCAGCAGTGAGCCAGTAATTCAAGAGACCCAGTACTTC.

This clonotype was picked up many times. This chain links TRBV5-1 with TRBJ1-1; a weak D match, TRBD1 (6 bases). V lost 4 bases, J lost 1 base, and 11 bases lay in between. This CDR3 has 14 residues. Germline V CDR1 and CDR2: SGHRS, YFSETQ. The DNA of the CDR3 is TGCGCCAGCAGCCTTTCACAGGGGAACACTGAAGCTTTCTTT. Its translation: CASSLSQGNTEAFF.

This clonotype was found a few times. Its ends do not fully match the called genes, so a read error is possible. The chain couples TRBV20-1 to TRBJ2-1, with D perhaps TRBD2 (7 bases). The CDR3 is 15 residues long. In germline, CDR1 is DFQATT, CDR2 SNEGSKA (reference sequence). The CDR3 DNA is TGCAGTGCCCGAAGGGGGGGGACCTCCCACAATGAGCAGTTCTTC. Translation: CSARRGGTSHNEQFF.

This clonotype was counted between two and nine times. J is TRBJ2-7 and V is TRBV7-9; D remains ambiguous. From germline, CDR1 is SEHNR and CDR2 FQNEAQ (reference sequence). Trimming cost V 1 base and J 5 bases, with 6 bases left between them. CDR3 size: 12 residues. CDR3 in amino acids: CASSLVVDEQYF. The CDR3 DNA is TGTGCCAGCAGCTTAGTAGTCGACGAGCAGTACTTC. The whole variable domain, filled in from reference TRBV7-9 and TRBJ2-7, reads DTGVSQNPRHKITKRGQNVTFRCDPISEHNRLYWYRQTLGQGPEFLTYFQNEAQLEKSRLLSDRFSAERPKGSFSTLEIQRTEQGDSAMYLCASSLVVDEQYFGPGTRLTVT.